Shown below are 27 T cell receptor beta chains from a single sample sequenced in a study of cytomegalovirus exposure and HLA in healthy donors. Using immunoSEQ multiplex PCR, the repertoire was profiled, and TCRdb retains in-frame clones only, with some absent. The table lists fewer than 250,000 clones, less than 90% of them singletons. The specimen was PBMCs. The source of these receptors is a woman younger than 35 in good health and CMV-seronegative.

The chain joins TRBV5-4 to TRBJ2-2; D may correspond to TRBD1 or TRBD2 (5 bases each). Trimming took off 0 bases at V and 6 bases at J, with 6 bases between the two ends. The germline V gene has CDR1 SGHNT and CDR2 YYREEE (reference sequence). The CDR3 runs to 13 residues. CDR3 loop: CASSLAGPGELFF. CDR3 coding DNA: TGTGCCAGCAGCTTGGCGGGGCCCGGGGAGCTGTTTTTT.

The sample holds a few counts of this clone. One end of the junction is discordant with germline, which a read error may explain. The rearrangement uses TRBV5-1 and TRBJ2-1; 12 bases line up with TRBD2. Germline CDR1 and CDR2: SGHRS and YFSETQ. This CDR3 is 13 amino acids long. The CDR3 is CASSLGLAGGAVF. The CDR3 bases are TGCGCCAGCAGCTTGGGGCTAGCGGGAGGGGCGGTCTTC.

V usage is TRBV9 and J usage is TRBJ1-3; D is possibly TRBD1 (6 bases). The CDR3 is 14 amino acids. The V end lost 4 bases, the J end lost 1 base, and 9 bases lay between the germline ends. Per the germline V gene, CDR1 is SGDLS and CDR2 is YYNGEE. The CDR3 spells CASSPTGSGNTIYF. CDR3 sequence (DNA): TGTGCCAGCAGCCCAACAGGGTCTGGAAACACCATATATTTT.

The J gene is TRBJ1-1, the V gene TRBV7-3; D perhaps matches TRBD1 (6 bases). Germline CDR1 is SGHTA and CDR2 is FQGTGA. The ends were cut back, 3 bases at V and 1 base at J, with 12 bases in the middle. The CDR3 spans 15 residues. The chain's CDR3 is CASSFKGGQNTEAFF. In DNA, the CDR3 is TGTGCCAGCAGCTTTAAGGGGGGACAGAACACTGAAGCTTTCTTT.

This clone was picked up a small number of times. This chain joins TRBV27 and TRBJ2-7; D is ambiguous. Trimming shortened V by 6 bases and J by 3 bases, and 12 bases separated the two germline ends. This CDR3 has 13 amino acids. CDR1 and CDR2 from the germline V gene are MNHEY and SMNVEV (reference sequence). The CDR3 here is CASRRLGLYEQYF. The CDR3 bases are TGTGCCAGCAGGCGGCTAGGGCTCTACGAGCAGTACTTC.

V usage is TRBV5-4 and J usage is TRBJ2-1; 9 nucleotides agree with TRBD2. V trimming: 0 bases; J trimming: 9 bases; junction bases outside the gene matches: 4. Germline CDR1 reads SGHNT; CDR2 reads YYREEE (reference sequence). The length of the CDR3 is 14 residues. CDR3 region: CASSLARGGSEQFF. The CDR3 DNA sequence: TGTGCCAGCAGCTTGGCGCGGGGGGGCAGTGAGCAGTTCTTC.

The chain uses TRBV6-1 and TRBJ2-7, with D perhaps being TRBD1 or TRBD2 (7 bases each). The CDR3 sequence is 13 residues long. Germline CDR1 and CDR2: MNHNS and SASEGT. Between the trimmed V and J ends, which lost 1 base and 9 bases, there was a span of 13 bases. The CDR3 spells CASSEVTGEGQYF. DNA of the CDR3: TGTGCCAGCAGTGAAGTTACAGGGGAGGGGCAGTACTTC.

This clone was seen a single time. This chain connects TRBV25-1 to TRBJ2-3; 7 positions agree with TRBD2. Germline assignment: CDR1 MGHDK and CDR2 SYGVNS. V was clipped by 3 bases and J by 6 bases; unmatched bases: 12. This CDR3 comprises 16 residues. The CDR3 bases are TGTGCCAGCAGTGACACTGGGGGGGAAAGGGGCGATACGCAGTATTTT. Its translation is CASSDTGGERGDTQYF.

The V call is TRBV5-4, the J call TRBJ2-1; D remains unclear. V gave up 4 bases and J gave up 5 bases, with 7 bases separating them. CDR3 length: 12 residues. The germline gives CDR1 SGHNT, CDR2 YYREEE (reference sequence). The CDR3 loop reads CASSPTNNEQFF. CDR3 nucleotides: TGTGCCAGCAGCCCGACCAACAATGAGCAGTTCTTC.

The chain joins TRBV27 to TRBJ1-2, with D perhaps TRBD1 (6 bases). V was cut by 6 bases and J by 4 bases, with 27 bases left in between. The CDR3 runs to 18 residues. Germline V gene data show CDR1 as MNHEY and CDR2 as SMNVEV (reference sequence). The CDR3 nucleotides are TGTGCCAGCAGACGCCTCGGACCAACCGGGGGCGAGACCTATGGCTACACCTTC. Protein: CASRRLGPTGGETYGYTF.

This sequence joins TRBV6-5 and TRBJ2-1, with 8 positions matching TRBD1. There are 16 residues in the CDR3. Trimming at V came to 0 bases and at J to 10 bases, leaving 11 bases not matched to a gene. Germline V gene lookup returns CDR1 MNHEY and CDR2 SVGAGI. The CDR3, as DNA: TGTGCCAGCAGTTACTCGACCGGACAGGGTCGGGGAGAGCAGTTCTTC. This encodes CASSYSTGQGRGEQFF.

The chain recombines TRBV10-3 with TRBJ2-5, with D possibly being TRBD1 or TRBD2 (5 bases each). The V gene's germline CDR1 is ENHRY and CDR2 SYGVKD. Trimming took 0 bases from V and 5 from J, leaving 10 bases between them. The CDR3 has 14 residues. CDR3 coding DNA: TGTGCCATCAGTGAGTCGGGGGAAGGTGAGACCCAGTACTTC. Encoded protein: CAISESGEGETQYF.

The chain employs TRBV27 and TRBJ2-7, with 10 positions matching TRBD2. Germline CDR1 reads MNHEY; CDR2 reads SMNVEV (reference sequence). The CDR3 has 14 residues. The junction had 5 bases not matched to a gene; V was cut back by 3 bases and J by 6 bases. CDR3 sequence reads: CASSFLAGVSEQYF. As DNA, the CDR3 is TGTGCCAGCAGTTTCCTAGCGGGAGTATCCGAGCAGTACTTC.

The J gene is TRBJ1-2, the V gene TRBV29-1; D unresolved. This CDR3 is 14 amino acids long. The germline CDR1 and CDR2 sequences are SQVTM and ANQGSEA. Deletions cut 3 bases from V and 7 bases from J, with 18 bases between. CDR3: CSVEMARSEGGYTF. In DNA form, the CDR3 reads TGCAGCGTTGAGATGGCCCGCTCAGAGGGTGGCTACACCTTC.

The CDR3 protein is CASSLNVGYEQYF. Written as DNA, the CDR3 is TGTGCCAGCAGCTTAAACGTTGGCTACGAGCAGTACTTC. The chain is built from TRBV7-8 and TRBJ2-7; D not certain. Trimming removed 2 bases at V and 3 bases at J, with 8 bases between. Germline V gene data show CDR1 as SGHVS and CDR2 as FQNEAQ. This CDR3 has 13 amino acids.

J is TRBJ2-7 and V is TRBV18, with D possibly TRBD2 on 6 matching bases. V was shortened by 0 bases and J by 2 bases, with 11 bases between the two germline ends. The germline V gene encodes CDR1 KGHSH and CDR2 LQKENI. This CDR3 has 15 residues. The CDR3 protein is CASSPPDGGPYEQYF. In nucleotides, the CDR3 is TGTGCCAGCTCACCACCCGACGGGGGACCCTACGAGCAGTACTTC.

Regarding this clone: A read error may be the cause here, since a much bigger clone is one base away. The rearrangement links TRBV14 to TRBJ2-7; D remains unclear. The CDR3 contains 11 residues. V was shortened by 1 base and J by 4 bases, with 2 bases between the two germline ends. Germline CDR1 reads SGHDN; CDR2 reads FVKESK. The chain's CDR3 is CASSQGYEQYF. The CDR3 DNA sequence: TGTGCCAGCAGCCAAGGATACGAGCAGTACTTC.

The chain carries TRBV6-6 and TRBJ1-5; possible D gene TRBD1, 6 bases. Germline values: CDR1 MNHNY, CDR2 SVGAGI (reference sequence). V dropped 5 bases and J dropped 2 bases, with 16 bases sitting between them. CDR3 length: 16 amino acids. The DNA for the CDR3 is TGTGCCAGCAGTCAGGGACAATTGGGGGGCAATCAGCCCCAGCATTTT. Protein: CASSQGQLGGNQPQHF.

The V gene is TRBV5-4, the J gene TRBJ2-7, with D maybe TRBD2 (5 bases). V was trimmed by 0 bases and J by 0 bases, leaving 10 bases between them. Germline values: CDR1 SGHNT, CDR2 YYREEE (reference sequence). The CDR3 has 15 amino acids. The CDR3 reads CASSLGGGGSYEQYF. The CDR3 DNA sequence: TGTGCCAGCAGCTTGGGAGGCGGAGGCTCCTACGAGCAGTACTTC.

The V call is TRBV5-1, the J call TRBJ2-7; no reliable D call. Germline V lookup: CDR1 SGHRS, CDR2 YFSETQ. The CDR3 runs to 16 residues. V lost 4 bases, J lost 1 base, and 18 bases lay in between. CDR3 bases: TGCGCCAGCAGCCTCCTTCCCGGACCACAATCCTACGAGCAGTACTTC. Translated, it gives CASSLLPGPQSYEQYF.

The chain is built from TRBV7-8 and TRBJ2-7; possibly TRBD2 for D (6 bases). The CDR3 runs to 15 residues. With 5 bases removed from V and 6 bases from J, the gap between germline ends came to 20 bases. The germline gives CDR1 SGHVS, CDR2 FQNEAQ. This CDR3 is CASSLRLGGGGEQYF. CDR3 nucleotide sequence: TGTGCCAGCAGCCTCAGACTCGGGGGAGGAGGCGAGCAGTACTTC.

This clone was counted once. The chain links TRBV7-3 to TRBJ2-6; D gene uncertain. Germline-derived CDR1 and CDR2 are SGHTA and FQGTGA. The germline V and J ends were trimmed by 4 bases and 5 bases, with 9 bases remaining between them. The CDR3 totals 14 residues. The CDR3 bases are TGTGCCAGCAGCTCCTCCGACCGGGCCAACGTCCTGACTTTC. Translated, it gives CASSSSDRANVLTF.

The rearrangement uses TRBV5-4 and TRBJ2-2, with a tentative D call TRBD1 (5 bases). Trimming left V 10 bases short and J 1 base short, with 20 bases between. Germline lookup yields CDR1 SGHNT and CDR2 YYREEE (reference sequence). The CDR3 totals 16 residues. The CDR3 reads CAGAKADRMNTGELFF. CDR3 DNA sequence: TGTGCCGGGGCAAAGGCGGACCGAATGAACACCGGGGAGCTGTTTTTT. The variable domain in full, with the rest retrieved from reference TRBV5-4 and TRBJ2-2, is ETGVTQSPTHLIKTRGQQVTLRCSSQSGHNTVSWYQQALGQGPQFIFQYYREEENGRGNFPPRFSGLQFPNYSSELNVNALELDDSALYLCAGAKADRMNTGELFFGEGSRLTVL.

This chain links TRBV29-1 with TRBJ1-2; 8 bases are a match to TRBD1. CDR1 is SQVTM and CDR2 is ANQGSEA in the germline V gene. This CDR3 comprises 15 residues. The V gene end was trimmed by 4 bases and the J gene end by 5 bases; junction bases not matched to a gene: 12. The CDR3: CSVAGVGQGLYGYTF. The CDR3 DNA follows: TGCAGCGTTGCTGGGGTAGGACAGGGTTTATATGGCTACACCTTC. The whole variable domain, remainder taken from reference TRBV29-1 and TRBJ1-2, is SAVISQKPSRDICQRGTSLTIQCQVDSQVTMMFWYRQQPGQSLTLIATANQGSEATYESGFVIDKFPISRPNLTFSTLTVSNMSPEDSSIYLCSVAGVGQGLYGYTFGSGTRLTVV.

The rearrangement links TRBV5-6 to TRBJ2-3, with D unresolved. CDR3 length: 14 amino acids. The germline V gene has CDR1 SGHDT and CDR2 YYEEEE. Trimming shortened V by 2 bases and J by 5 bases, and 12 bases separated the two germline ends. The CDR3 coding sequence is TGTGCCAGCAGCTTCGGATCAGTGGTAGATACGCAGTATTTT. Protein product: CASSFGSVVDTQYF.

The chain joins TRBV6-5 to TRBJ2-2; no clear D gene. The CDR3 extends over 13 amino acids. In germline, CDR1 is MNHEY, CDR2 SVGAGI. Trimming left V 7 bases short and J 4 bases short, with 10 bases between. The CDR3 protein is CASTVPGTGELFF. The CDR3 DNA is TGTGCCAGCACGGTCCCGGGCACCGGGGAGCTGTTTTTT.

The V and J genes are TRBV4-1 and TRBJ2-1; D not resolved. The V and J ends lost 3 bases and 14 bases respectively, with 17 bases between them. The CDR3 length is 13 residues. Germline V gene lookup returns CDR1 MGHRA and CDR2 YSYEKL. Here the CDR3 DNA reads TGCGCCAGCAGCCATCCGGTCCAAATCCTAAAGTTCTTC. Translation: CASSHPVQILKFF.